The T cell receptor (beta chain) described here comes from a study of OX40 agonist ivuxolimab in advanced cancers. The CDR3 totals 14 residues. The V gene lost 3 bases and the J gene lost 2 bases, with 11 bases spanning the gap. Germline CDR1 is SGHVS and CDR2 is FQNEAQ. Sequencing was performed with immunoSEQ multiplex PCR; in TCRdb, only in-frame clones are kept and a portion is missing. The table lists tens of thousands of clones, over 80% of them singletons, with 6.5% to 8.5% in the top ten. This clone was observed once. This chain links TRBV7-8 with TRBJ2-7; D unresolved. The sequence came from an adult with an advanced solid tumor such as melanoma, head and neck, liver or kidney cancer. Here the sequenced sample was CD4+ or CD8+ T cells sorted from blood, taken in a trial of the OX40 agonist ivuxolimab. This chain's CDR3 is CASSFSSGPYEQYF. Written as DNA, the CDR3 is TGTGCCAGCAGCTTCTCTTCCGGGCCCTACGAGCAGTACTTC.